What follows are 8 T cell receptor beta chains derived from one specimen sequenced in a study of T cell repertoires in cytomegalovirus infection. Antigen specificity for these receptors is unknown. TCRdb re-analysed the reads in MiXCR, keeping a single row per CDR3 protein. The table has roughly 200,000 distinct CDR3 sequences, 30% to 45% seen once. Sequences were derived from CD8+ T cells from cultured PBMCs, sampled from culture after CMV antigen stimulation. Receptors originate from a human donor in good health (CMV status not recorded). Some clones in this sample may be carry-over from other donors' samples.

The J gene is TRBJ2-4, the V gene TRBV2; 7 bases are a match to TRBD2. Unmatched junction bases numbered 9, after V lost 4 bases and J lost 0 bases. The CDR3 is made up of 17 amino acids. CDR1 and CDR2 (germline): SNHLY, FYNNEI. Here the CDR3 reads CASSGTSSGLAKNIQYF. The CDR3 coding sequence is TGTGCCAGCAGTGGGACTAGTTCGGGGTTAGCCAAAAACATTCAGTACTTC.

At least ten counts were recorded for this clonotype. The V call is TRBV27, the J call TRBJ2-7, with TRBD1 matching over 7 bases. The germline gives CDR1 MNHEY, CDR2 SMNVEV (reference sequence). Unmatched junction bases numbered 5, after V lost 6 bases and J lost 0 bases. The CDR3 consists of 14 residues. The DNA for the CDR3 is TGTGCCAGCAGCTTGACAGGGCTCTCCTACGAGCAGTACTTC. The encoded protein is CASSLTGLSYEQYF.

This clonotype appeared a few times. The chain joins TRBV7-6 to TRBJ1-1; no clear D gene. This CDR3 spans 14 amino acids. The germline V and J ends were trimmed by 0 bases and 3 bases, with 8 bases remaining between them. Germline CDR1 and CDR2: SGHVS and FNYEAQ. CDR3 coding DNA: TGTGCCAGCAGCTTAGCGAACGAATACACTGAAGCTTTCTTT. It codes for CASSLANEYTEAFF.

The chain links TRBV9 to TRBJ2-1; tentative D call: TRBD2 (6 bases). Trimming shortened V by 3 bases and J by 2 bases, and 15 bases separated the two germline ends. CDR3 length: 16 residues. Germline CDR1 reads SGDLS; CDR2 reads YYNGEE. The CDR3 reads CASSGARGSPYNEQFF. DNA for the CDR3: TGTGCCAGCAGCGGGGCTCGGGGGTCCCCCTACAATGAGCAGTTCTTC.

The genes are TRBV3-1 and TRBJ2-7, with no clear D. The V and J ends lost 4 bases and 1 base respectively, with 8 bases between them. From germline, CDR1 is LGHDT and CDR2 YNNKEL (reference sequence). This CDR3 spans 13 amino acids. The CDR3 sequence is CASSRKSSYEQYF. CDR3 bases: TGTGCCAGCAGCCGTAAGAGTTCCTACGAGCAGTACTTC.

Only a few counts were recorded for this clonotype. The CDR3 region has the DNA TGTGCCAGCATTTTTTCTAGCGGGGGTACAGATACGCAGTATTTT. It is translated as CASIFSSGGTDTQYF. The rearrangement joins TRBV6-1 to TRBJ2-3, with TRBD2 matching over 10 bases. CDR3 size: 15 residues. Germline lookup yields CDR1 MNHNS and CDR2 SASEGT. Unmatched junction bases numbered 7, after V lost 7 bases and J lost 3 bases.

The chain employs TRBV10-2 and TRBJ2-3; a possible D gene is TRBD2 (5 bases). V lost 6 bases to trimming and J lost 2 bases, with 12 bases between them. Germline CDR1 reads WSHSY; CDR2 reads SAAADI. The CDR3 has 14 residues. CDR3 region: CASRSGIPTDTQYF. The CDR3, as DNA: TGCGCCAGCAGATCCGGGATACCCACAGATACGCAGTATTTT.

CDR3 sequence (DNA): TGTGCCAGTGGGGGACAGGGTACCAGTCAGCTGAACCAGCCCCAGCATTTT. Translating gives CASGGQGTSQLNQPQHF. The rearrangement links TRBV19 to TRBJ1-5; 9 nucleotides match TRBD1. CDR1 and CDR2 from the germline V gene are LNHDA and SQIVND (reference sequence). Unmatched junction bases numbered 18, after V lost 8 bases and J lost 7 bases. This CDR3 has 17 residues. The full variable domain, completed using reference TRBV19 and TRBJ1-5, is DGGITQSPKYLFRKEGQNVTLSCEQNLNHDAMYWYRQDPGQGLRLIYYSQIVNDFQKGDIAEGYSVSREKKESFPLTVTSAQKNPTAFYLCASGGQGTSQLNQPQHFGDGTRLSIL.